This is a list of T cell receptor beta chains from one sample in a study of blood T cells in healthy people across ages. TCRdb independently ran MiXCR on the 5' RACE reads; one entry per CDR3 protein. The table includes hundreds of thousands of distinct CDR3 sequences, approximately 50% detected once. The sample consisted of blood. These receptors originate from a woman in her fifties or sixties in good health. The CDR3 runs from the conserved cysteine through the conserved F or W. Each record gives: CDR3 DNA, CDR3 protein, J gene, D gene, clone size, V gene. The D gene is left open where the match is weak. A clone size is listed for some rows: how often the clone was seen (once, few, many), or a class if it is expanded.

CDR3 DNA: TGTGCCAGCACCTTAGACATGAACACTGAAGCTTTCTTT
CDR3 protein: CASTLDMNTEAFF
J gene: TRBJ1-1
D gene: .
clone size: .
V gene: TRBV7-2

CDR3 DNA: TGTGCCTCCGGTCGGGGGACAGGGGTTGCTAACTATGGCTACACCTTC
CDR3 protein: CASGRGTGVANYGYTF
J gene: TRBJ1-2
D gene: TRBD1
clone size: .
V gene: TRBV30

CDR3 DNA: TGCGCCAGCAGCTTGGGGACTTCAGCTGAGCAGTACTTC
CDR3 protein: CASSLGTSAEQYF
J gene: TRBJ2-5
D gene: .
clone size: .
V gene: TRBV5-1

CDR3 DNA: TGTGCCAGCAGCTTAGAGAGGGGATCCTACGAGCAGTACTTC
CDR3 protein: CASSLERGSYEQYF
J gene: TRBJ2-7
D gene: .
clone size: few
V gene: TRBV7-2

CDR3 DNA: TGTGCCAGCAGTTCCCTTCTGGGGGGGTCCTACGAGCAGTACTTC
CDR3 protein: CASSSLLGGSYEQYF
J gene: TRBJ2-7
D gene: TRBD2
clone size: .
V gene: TRBV28

CDR3 DNA: TGTGCCAGCAGCTTAAACAGGGTGGATGAAAAACTGTTTTTT
CDR3 protein: CASSLNRVDEKLFF
J gene: TRBJ1-4
D gene: .
clone size: .
V gene: TRBV7-2

CDR3 DNA: TGTGCCAGCAGTTTTCCATTACAGGGAGTCTACAATGAGCAGTACTTC
CDR3 protein: CASSFPLQGVYNEQYF
J gene: TRBJ2-5
D gene: .
clone size: .
V gene: TRBV28

CDR3 DNA: TGCAGCGTTGAAGGGGACAGAGTCAATGAGCAGTTCTTC
CDR3 protein: CSVEGDRVNEQFF
J gene: TRBJ2-1
D gene: TRBD1
clone size: .
V gene: TRBV29-1

CDR3 DNA: TGTGCCAGCAGTTTCGTGAGAGGGACGGAACTCACCTACGAGCAGTACTTC
CDR3 protein: CASSFVRGTELTYEQYF
J gene: TRBJ2-7
D gene: .
clone size: .
V gene: TRBV27

CDR3 DNA: TGCGCCAGCAGCTTGGAGGCAGAACAAGAGACCCAGTACTTC
CDR3 protein: CASSLEAEQETQYF
J gene: TRBJ2-5
D gene: .
clone size: .
V gene: TRBV5-1

CDR3 DNA: TGTGCCAGCAGGGTTACAGGGTACGAGCAGTACTTC
CDR3 protein: CASRVTGYEQYF
J gene: TRBJ2-7
D gene: .
clone size: many
V gene: TRBV28

CDR3 DNA: TGTGCCAGCAGCCCGTCTGAGCGGGTTAACGAGCAGTACTTC
CDR3 protein: CASSPSERVNEQYF
J gene: TRBJ2-7
D gene: .
clone size: few
V gene: TRBV7-3

CDR3 DNA: TGTGCCAGCAGCCAAGAGAGGGGGGACAGGAATGGCTACACCTTC
CDR3 protein: CASSQERGDRNGYTF
J gene: TRBJ1-2
D gene: TRBD1
clone size: .
V gene: TRBV4-2

CDR3 DNA: TGTGCCAGCAGCGAGGGCCCAACGAGCTACACCTTC
CDR3 protein: CASSEGPTSYTF
J gene: TRBJ1-2
D gene: .
clone size: .
V gene: TRBV3-1

CDR3 DNA: TGTGCCAGCAGTTACTATGTTCGCCAGGGGCTTAGGGAGACCCAGTACTTC
CDR3 protein: CASSYYVRQGLRETQYF
J gene: TRBJ2-5
D gene: .
clone size: .
V gene: TRBV6-2/TRBV6-3

CDR3 DNA: TGTGCCAGCAGCGTGGGGGGTGATGAGCAGTTCTTC
CDR3 protein: CASSVGGDEQFF
J gene: TRBJ2-1
D gene: .
clone size: few
V gene: TRBV27

CDR3 DNA: TGCAGCGTTGGACTAGCGGGACTCAATGAGCAGTTCTTC
CDR3 protein: CSVGLAGLNEQFF
J gene: TRBJ2-1
D gene: TRBD2
clone size: .
V gene: TRBV29-1

CDR3 DNA: TGCAGTGCTAGAAGGGGGAGTCTATCGGAGGCGCAGTATTTT
CDR3 protein: CSARRGSLSEAQYF
J gene: TRBJ2-3
D gene: .
clone size: .
V gene: TRBV20-1

CDR3 DNA: TGCAGTGCTAGAGGCGAGGATAGGAATTATGGCTACACCTTC
CDR3 protein: CSARGEDRNYGYTF
J gene: TRBJ1-2
D gene: .
clone size: .
V gene: TRBV20-1

CDR3 DNA: TGTGCTAGTGGTTTTGACAGGGGCGAGCAGTACTTC
CDR3 protein: CASGFDRGEQYF
J gene: TRBJ2-7
D gene: TRBD1
clone size: few
V gene: TRBV12-5

CDR3 DNA: TGTGCCAGCAGCGGCCGGGACAGGGGGCTCCACTTT
CDR3 protein: CASSGRDRGLHF
J gene: TRBJ1-6
D gene: TRBD1
clone size: few
V gene: TRBV7-2

CDR3 DNA: TGCAGTGCTAGAGGACAGCGCCACTCTGGGGCCAGCGTCCTGACTTTC
CDR3 protein: CSARGQRHSGASVLTF
J gene: TRBJ2-6
D gene: .
clone size: .
V gene: TRBV20-1

CDR3 DNA: TGTGCCAGCGCATCCCCGGTGGGCACTGGCACAGATACGCAGTATTTT
CDR3 protein: CASASPVGTGTDTQYF
J gene: TRBJ2-3
D gene: .
clone size: .
V gene: TRBV9

CDR3 DNA: TGTGCCAGCAGGGGTCATATGGACGGATATAATCAGCCCCAGCATTTT
CDR3 protein: CASRGHMDGYNQPQHF
J gene: TRBJ1-5
D gene: .
clone size: .
V gene: TRBV2

CDR3 DNA: TGTGCCAGCAGCGACGGTACAGGGAGCTATGGCTACACCTTC
CDR3 protein: CASSDGTGSYGYTF
J gene: TRBJ1-2
D gene: .
clone size: .
V gene: TRBV27

CDR3 DNA: TGTGCCAGCTTAGAATACAATGAGCAGTTCTTC
CDR3 protein: CASLEYNEQFF
J gene: TRBJ2-1
D gene: .
clone size: .
V gene: TRBV18

CDR3 DNA: TGTGCCATCACCTCTTTAGCGGGAGATACGCAGTATTTT
CDR3 protein: CAITSLAGDTQYF
J gene: TRBJ2-3
D gene: TRBD2
clone size: .
V gene: TRBV10-3

CDR3 DNA: TGCGCCAGCAGCCCCGGGACAGGGGACAATGAGCAGTTCTTC
CDR3 protein: CASSPGTGDNEQFF
J gene: TRBJ2-1
D gene: TRBD1
clone size: .
V gene: TRBV5-1

CDR3 DNA: TGTGCCAGCAGCCCGCGACAGGGAACTTCCTATGGCTACACCTTC
CDR3 protein: CASSPRQGTSYGYTF
J gene: TRBJ1-2
D gene: TRBD1
clone size: .
V gene: TRBV7-8

CDR3 DNA: TGCAGCGTTGACCAGGGGTCCCTAAATACGCAGTATTTT
CDR3 protein: CSVDQGSLNTQYF
J gene: TRBJ2-3
D gene: .
clone size: few
V gene: TRBV29-1

CDR3 DNA: TGCAGTGCCCTGGACAGCTATAATTCACCCCTCCACTTT
CDR3 protein: CSALDSYNSPLHF
J gene: TRBJ1-6
D gene: .
clone size: few
V gene: TRBV20-1

CDR3 DNA: TGTGCCAGCAGTTACTGGAATGAGCAGTTCTTC
CDR3 protein: CASSYWNEQFF
J gene: TRBJ2-1
D gene: .
clone size: .
V gene: TRBV6-2/TRBV6-3

CDR3 DNA: TGTGCCAGCAGTGACGGGGCGGAGGGGTACAATGAGCAGTTCTTC
CDR3 protein: CASSDGAEGYNEQFF
J gene: TRBJ2-1
D gene: .
clone size: .
V gene: TRBV6-4

CDR3 DNA: TGCAGTGCTGAGGAGGCTAGCGAACGCACAGATACGCAGTATTTT
CDR3 protein: CSAEEASERTDTQYF
J gene: TRBJ2-3
D gene: .
clone size: .
V gene: TRBV20-1

CDR3 DNA: TGTGCCACCAGTGATGCTTCGCTTTACGAGCAGTACTTC
CDR3 protein: CATSDASLYEQYF
J gene: TRBJ2-7
D gene: .
clone size: few
V gene: TRBV24-1

CDR3 DNA: TGTGCCATCAGGCTGACAGGGGGACGCGGTGGCTACACCTTC
CDR3 protein: CAIRLTGGRGGYTF
J gene: TRBJ1-2
D gene: TRBD1
clone size: .
V gene: TRBV10-3

CDR3 DNA: TGTGCCAGCAGCTTAACCCAGAGGACCTCAGCAGATACGCAGTATTTT
CDR3 protein: CASSLTQRTSADTQYF
J gene: TRBJ2-3
D gene: .
clone size: few
V gene: TRBV7-2

CDR3 DNA: TGTGCCAGCAGCCCAAGTGCAGGGGTGGGAGAGACCCAGTACTTC
CDR3 protein: CASSPSAGVGETQYF
J gene: TRBJ2-5
D gene: .
clone size: .
V gene: TRBV11-2

CDR3 DNA: TGCAGCGTTGAATCCCAAAACAGGGCTGAAGCTTTCTTT
CDR3 protein: CSVESQNRAEAFF
J gene: TRBJ1-1
D gene: .
clone size: .
V gene: TRBV29-1

CDR3 DNA: TGTGCCAGCAGCTTGCTTCACGGATTTCATGGCTACACCTTC
CDR3 protein: CASSLLHGFHGYTF
J gene: TRBJ1-2
D gene: .
clone size: .
V gene: TRBV5-6

CDR3 DNA: TGTGCCAGCAGCTTGGAGGGAGGAGGCCAAGAGACCCAGTACTTC
CDR3 protein: CASSLEGGGQETQYF
J gene: TRBJ2-5
D gene: .
clone size: .
V gene: TRBV11-1

CDR3 DNA: TGCAGTGCACCCGGGACAGGGAACACTGAAGCTTTCTTT
CDR3 protein: CSAPGTGNTEAFF
J gene: TRBJ1-1
D gene: TRBD1
clone size: few
V gene: TRBV20-1

CDR3 DNA: TGTGCCAGCAGCCCCGAGCCCCCAGAGACCCAGTACTTC
CDR3 protein: CASSPEPPETQYF
J gene: TRBJ2-5
D gene: .
clone size: few
V gene: TRBV7-2

CDR3 DNA: TGTGCCAGCTCACCACGAACAGACAACACTGAAGCTTTCTTT
CDR3 protein: CASSPRTDNTEAFF
J gene: TRBJ1-1
D gene: .
clone size: .
V gene: TRBV18

CDR3 DNA: TGTGCCAGCCAAGCGGGAGGCACCTACGAGCAGTACTTC
CDR3 protein: CASQAGGTYEQYF
J gene: TRBJ2-7
D gene: TRBD2
clone size: few
V gene: TRBV28

CDR3 DNA: TGTGCCAGCAGTTACCCCACGATTTCCTACGAGCAGTACTTC
CDR3 protein: CASSYPTISYEQYF
J gene: TRBJ2-7
D gene: .
clone size: .
V gene: TRBV6-2/TRBV6-3

CDR3 DNA: TGTGCCAGCAGCTTCCCCGTGACAGGGGTGATTGGTGAGACCCAGTACTTC
CDR3 protein: CASSFPVTGVIGETQYF
J gene: TRBJ2-5
D gene: TRBD1
clone size: .
V gene: TRBV7-9

CDR3 DNA: TGTGCCAGCAGCTTACTGGGGGCGAACAATGAGCAGTTCTTC
CDR3 protein: CASSLLGANNEQFF
J gene: TRBJ2-1
D gene: .
clone size: .
V gene: TRBV7-8

CDR3 DNA: TGTGCCAGCAGCTTAAACCCTTGGGACTTACGTGGCTACACCTTC
CDR3 protein: CASSLNPWDLRGYTF
J gene: TRBJ1-2
D gene: .
clone size: .
V gene: TRBV7-3

CDR3 DNA: TGTGCCACCAGCGCGGGACAGGGAAGATCTGATACGCAGTATTTT
CDR3 protein: CATSAGQGRSDTQYF
J gene: TRBJ2-3
D gene: TRBD1
clone size: .
V gene: TRBV24-1

CDR3 DNA: TGTGCCAGCACCCCACTAGCGGGAGACCACAATGAGCAGTTCTTC
CDR3 protein: CASTPLAGDHNEQFF
J gene: TRBJ2-1
D gene: TRBD2
clone size: few
V gene: TRBV12-3/TRBV12-4

CDR3 DNA: TGTGCCAGCAGTTACTCGGTGCAGGGACAATACGAGCAGTACTTC
CDR3 protein: CASSYSVQGQYEQYF
J gene: TRBJ2-7
D gene: .
clone size: .
V gene: TRBV6-5